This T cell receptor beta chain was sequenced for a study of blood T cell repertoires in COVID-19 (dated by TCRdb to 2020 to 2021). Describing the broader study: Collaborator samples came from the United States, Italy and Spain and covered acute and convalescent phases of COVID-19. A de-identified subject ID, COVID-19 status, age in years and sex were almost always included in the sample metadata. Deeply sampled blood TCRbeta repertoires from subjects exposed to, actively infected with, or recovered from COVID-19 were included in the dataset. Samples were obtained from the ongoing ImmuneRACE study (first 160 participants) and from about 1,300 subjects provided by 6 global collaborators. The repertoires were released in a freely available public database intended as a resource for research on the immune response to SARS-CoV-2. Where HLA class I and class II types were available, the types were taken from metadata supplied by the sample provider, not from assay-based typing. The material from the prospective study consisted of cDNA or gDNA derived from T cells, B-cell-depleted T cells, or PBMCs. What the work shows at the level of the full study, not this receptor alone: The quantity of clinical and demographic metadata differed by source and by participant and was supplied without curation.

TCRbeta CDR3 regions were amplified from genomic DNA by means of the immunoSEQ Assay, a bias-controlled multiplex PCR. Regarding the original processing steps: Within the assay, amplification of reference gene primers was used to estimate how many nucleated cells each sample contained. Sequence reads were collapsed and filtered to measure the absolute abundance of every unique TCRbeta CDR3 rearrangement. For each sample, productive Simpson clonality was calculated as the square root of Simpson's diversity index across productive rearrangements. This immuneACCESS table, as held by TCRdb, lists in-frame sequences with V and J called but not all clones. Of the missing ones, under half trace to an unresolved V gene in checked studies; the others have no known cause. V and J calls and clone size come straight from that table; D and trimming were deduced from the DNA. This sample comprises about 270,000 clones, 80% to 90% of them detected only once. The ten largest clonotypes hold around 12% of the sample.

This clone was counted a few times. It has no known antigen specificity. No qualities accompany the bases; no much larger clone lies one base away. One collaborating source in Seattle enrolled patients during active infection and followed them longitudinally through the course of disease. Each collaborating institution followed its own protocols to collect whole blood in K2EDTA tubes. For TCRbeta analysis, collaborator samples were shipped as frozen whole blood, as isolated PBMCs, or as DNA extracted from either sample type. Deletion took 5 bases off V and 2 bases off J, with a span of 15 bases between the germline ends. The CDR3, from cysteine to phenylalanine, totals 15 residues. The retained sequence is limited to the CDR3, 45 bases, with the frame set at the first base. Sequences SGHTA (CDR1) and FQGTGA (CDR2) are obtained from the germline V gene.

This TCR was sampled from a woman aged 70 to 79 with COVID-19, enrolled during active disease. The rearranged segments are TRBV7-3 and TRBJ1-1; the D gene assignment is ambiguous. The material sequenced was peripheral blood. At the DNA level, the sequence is TGTGCCAGCAGCCTCATGAAGGGAGCTAACACTGAAGCTTTCTTT. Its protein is CASSLMKGANTEAFF.